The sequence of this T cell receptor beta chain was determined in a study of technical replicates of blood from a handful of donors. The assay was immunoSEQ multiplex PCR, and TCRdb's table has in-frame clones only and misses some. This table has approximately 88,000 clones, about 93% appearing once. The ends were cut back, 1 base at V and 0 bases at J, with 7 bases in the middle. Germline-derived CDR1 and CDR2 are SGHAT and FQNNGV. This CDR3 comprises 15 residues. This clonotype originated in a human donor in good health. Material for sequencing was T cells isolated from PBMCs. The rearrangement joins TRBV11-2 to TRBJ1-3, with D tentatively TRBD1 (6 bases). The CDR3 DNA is TGTGCCAGCAGCTTAGGGACAGCCTCTGGAAACACCATATATTTT. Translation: CASSLGTASGNTIYF.